Below are 19 T cell receptor beta chains sequenced from a single sample in a study of cytomegalovirus exposure and HLA in healthy donors. The assay was immunoSEQ multiplex PCR, and TCRdb's table has in-frame clones only and misses some. Of 150,000 to 200,000 clones listed, roughly 89% are singletons. The sample taken for sequencing was PBMCs. The receptors stem from a woman between 18 and 29 years old in good health and CMV-seropositive.

This sequence joins TRBV15 and TRBJ2-6; a weak D match, TRBD2 (5 bases). The ends were cut back, 1 base at V and 0 bases at J, with 7 bases in the middle. CDR3 length equals 16 residues. Germline lookup yields CDR1 LNHNV and CDR2 YYDKDF (reference sequence). The CDR3 nucleotides are TGTGCCACCAGCAGAGTTGGAGGCTCTGGGGCCAACGTCCTGACTTTC. Its protein product is CATSRVGGSGANVLTF.

The chain carries TRBV7-6 and TRBJ2-7; TRBD2 might be the D (6 bases). V was pared by 1 base and J by 5 bases, with 9 bases between. The germline CDR1 and CDR2 sequences are SGHVS and FNYEAQ. This CDR3 contains 13 residues. This chain's CDR3 is CASSLDRGNEQYF. In nucleotides, the CDR3 is TGTGCCAGCAGCTTAGATCGGGGGAACGAGCAGTACTTC. The entire variable domain, with the rest obtained from reference TRBV7-6 and TRBJ2-7, is as follows: GAGVSQSPRYKVTKRGQDVALRCDPISGHVSLYWYRQALGQGPEFLTYFNYEAQQDKSGLPNDRFSAERPEGSISTLTIQRTEQRDSAMYRCASSLDRGNEQYFGPGTRLTVT.

The chain has TRBV11-2 and TRBJ1-5; no clear D. The germline V and J ends were trimmed by 0 bases and 4 bases, with 10 bases remaining between them. Germline-derived CDR1 and CDR2 are SGHAT and FQNNGV. This CDR3 is 15 amino acids long. The CDR3 spells CASSLEAADNQPQHF. In DNA form, the CDR3 reads TGTGCCAGCAGCTTAGAAGCGGCAGATAATCAGCCCCAGCATTTT.

The V and J genes are TRBV28 and TRBJ1-2; unclear D gene. The CDR3 loop spans 12 amino acids. V was pared by 5 bases and J by 8 bases, with 12 bases between. Germline CDR1 is MDHEN and CDR2 is SYDVKM. The CDR3, as DNA: TGTGCCAGCAGTACTTTGGAGGAGGGCTACACCTTC. Protein product: CASSTLEEGYTF.

The V and J genes are TRBV7-2 and TRBJ2-7; D not certain. Deletions cut 5 bases from V and 6 bases from J, with 20 bases between. The CDR3 extends over 15 amino acids. Germline CDR1 SGHTA, CDR2 FQGNSA. This chain's CDR3 is CASSRSSGSGGEQYF. The CDR3 region has the DNA TGTGCCAGCAGCCGCAGCTCTGGGTCGGGTGGCGAGCAGTACTTC.

V gene TRBV6-5 combines with J gene TRBJ2-7; D uncertain. The germline V gene encodes CDR1 MNHEY and CDR2 SVGAGI. The length of the CDR3 is 15 residues. Trimming pared 2 bases from V and 2 bases from J, leaving 13 bases between. The CDR3 bases are TGTGCCAGCAGTTACACGTACCTACGGGCCTACGAGCAGTACTTC. Protein sequence: CASSYTYLRAYEQYF.

The chain employs TRBV5-8 and TRBJ2-1; 7 positions match TRBD2. CDR1 SGHTS and CDR2 YDEGEE come from the germline V gene. The CDR3 spans 16 residues. V lost 1 base and J lost 8; bases outside the gene matches: 12. CDR3 loop: CASSLSGTWLSDEQFF. The CDR3 coding sequence is TGTGCCAGCAGCTTGAGCGGGACTTGGCTTAGTGATGAGCAGTTCTTC. The full variable domain, rest sourced from reference TRBV5-8 and TRBJ2-1, is EAGVTQSPTHLIKTRGQQATLRCSPISGHTSVYWYQQALGLGLQFLLWYDEGEERNRGNFPPRFSGRQFPNYSSELNVNALELEDSALYLCASSLSGTWLSDEQFFGPGTRLTVL.

The chain carries TRBV7-3 and TRBJ2-7, with a weak D call TRBD1 (6 bases). V was shortened by 1 base and J by 6 bases, with 10 bases between the two germline ends. CDR3 length equals 13 residues. Germline CDR1 and CDR2: SGHTA and FQGTGA. The CDR3 here is CASSLNTGREQYF. CDR3 DNA sequence: TGTGCCAGCAGCTTAAATACAGGGCGCGAGCAGTACTTC.

V gene TRBV6-5 combines with J gene TRBJ2-3; no firm D call. CDR1 is MNHEY, CDR2 SVGAGI, per germline. Deletions cut 2 bases from V and 1 base from J, with 7 bases between. The CDR3 extends over 14 amino acids. The CDR3 region has the DNA TGTGCCAGCAGTTACAAGCCGGGCACAGATACGCAGTATTTT. Protein sequence: CASSYKPGTDTQYF.

The V gene is TRBV5-4, the J gene TRBJ1-2, with D perhaps matching TRBD1 (5 bases). CDR1 SGHNT and CDR2 YYREEE come from the germline V gene (reference sequence). This CDR3 spans 15 amino acids. The germline V and J ends were trimmed by 0 bases and 6 bases, with 15 bases remaining between them. The CDR3 DNA follows: TGTGCCAGCAGCTTGGACTCGGCCGGGGGAAATGGCTACACCTTC. Its translation is CASSLDSAGGNGYTF.

V usage is TRBV11-3 and J usage is TRBJ2-7; the D gene is possibly TRBD2 (6 bases). This CDR3 comprises 17 residues. In germline, CDR1 is SGHNT, CDR2 YENEEA. Between the trimmed V and J ends, which lost 1 base and 3 bases, there was a span of 19 bases. The DNA of the CDR3 is TGTGCCAGCAGCTTAGTAGGATGGGGTCGCGGGATCTACGAGCAGTACTTC. Its protein product is CASSLVGWGRGIYEQYF.

The rearrangement links TRBV5-6 to TRBJ2-7; weak D call: TRBD2 (6 bases). The CDR3 is 16 residues long. Germline V gene sequence: CDR1 SGHDT, CDR2 YYEEEE. V was shortened by 0 bases and J by 3 bases, with 16 bases between the two germline ends. The DNA of the CDR3 is TGTGCCAGCAGCTTGGAGGTGGGGGGAATCGGCTACGAGCAGTACTTC. As protein: CASSLEVGGIGYEQYF. The full variable domain, in which reference TRBV5-6 and TRBJ2-7 provide the parts outside the CDR3, is DAGVTQSPTHLIKTRGQQVTLRCSPKSGHDTVSWYQQALGQGPQFIFQYYEEEERQRGNFPDRFSGHQFPNYSSELNVNALLLGDSALYLCASSLEVGGIGYEQYFGPGTRLTVT.

This rearrangement joins TRBV5-1 to TRBJ2-2, with D possibly matching TRBD2 (7 bases). This CDR3 contains 17 residues. V dropped 0 bases and J dropped 4 bases, with 16 bases sitting between them. Germline V lookup: CDR1 SGHRS, CDR2 YFSETQ. The CDR3 region is CASSLAGGAAGTGELFF. In DNA, the CDR3 is TGCGCCAGCAGCTTGGCGGGGGGCGCGGCGGGCACCGGGGAGCTGTTTTTT.

Regarding this clone: Other DNA sequences in this specimen translate into the identical CDR3. The V and J genes are TRBV27 and TRBJ2-2; the match to TRBD2 covers 7 bases. The CDR3 covers 15 residues. From germline, CDR1 is MNHEY and CDR2 SMNVEV (reference sequence). With V trimmed by 9 bases and J by 0 bases, 7 bases remained unmatched. The chain's CDR3 is CASRLAGANTGELFF. DNA for the CDR3: TGTGCCAGTCGCTTGGCGGGGGCGAACACCGGGGAGCTGTTTTTT.

The rearrangement joins TRBV5-1 to TRBJ2-2; 7 bases match TRBD1. CDR3 length equals 15 residues. Germline lookup yields CDR1 SGHRS and CDR2 YFSETQ. J lost 3 bases, V lost 4 bases, and 6 bases had no gene match. The CDR3 nucleotides read TGCGCCAGCAGCCCACACCAGGGGGACACCGGGGAGCTGTTTTTT. It codes for CASSPHQGDTGELFF.

V usage is TRBV7-2 and J usage is TRBJ2-7, with 11 bases lining up with TRBD2. In germline, CDR1 is SGHTA, CDR2 FQGNSA. CDR3 length equals 15 residues. V gave up 5 bases and J gave up 4 bases; unmatched junction bases: 7. The CDR3 protein is CASSTLAGAPYEQYF. In DNA, the CDR3 is TGTGCCAGCAGCACACTAGCGGGAGCCCCTTACGAGCAGTACTTC.

The chain carries TRBV28 and TRBJ2-4; TRBD2 might be the D (5 bases). The ends were cut back, 5 bases at V and 3 bases at J, with 8 bases in the middle. The germline gives CDR1 MDHEN, CDR2 SYDVKM. CDR3 length: 13 amino acids. CDR3 bases: TGTGCCAGCAGTCTCCGGGACAAAAACATTCAGTACTTC. It is translated as CASSLRDKNIQYF.

The chain uses TRBV7-3 and TRBJ2-7; D remains ambiguous. The germline V gene has CDR1 SGHTA and CDR2 FQGTGA. The CDR3 is made up of 12 amino acids. V was clipped by 5 bases and J by 0 bases, with 5 bases between them. This CDR3 is CASSPSSYEQYF. The CDR3 nucleotides read TGTGCCAGCAGCCCTAGCTCCTACGAGCAGTACTTC.

CDR3 region: CASRGGQFEAFF. The CDR3 bases are TGTGCCAGTAGGGGGGGACAGTTTGAAGCTTTCTTT. J is TRBJ1-1 and V is TRBV19; TRBD1 agrees at 7 bases. Germline V gene sequence: CDR1 LNHDA, CDR2 SQIVND (reference sequence). The length of the CDR3 is 12 residues. V dropped 6 bases and J dropped 7; count of bases not matched to a gene: 5.